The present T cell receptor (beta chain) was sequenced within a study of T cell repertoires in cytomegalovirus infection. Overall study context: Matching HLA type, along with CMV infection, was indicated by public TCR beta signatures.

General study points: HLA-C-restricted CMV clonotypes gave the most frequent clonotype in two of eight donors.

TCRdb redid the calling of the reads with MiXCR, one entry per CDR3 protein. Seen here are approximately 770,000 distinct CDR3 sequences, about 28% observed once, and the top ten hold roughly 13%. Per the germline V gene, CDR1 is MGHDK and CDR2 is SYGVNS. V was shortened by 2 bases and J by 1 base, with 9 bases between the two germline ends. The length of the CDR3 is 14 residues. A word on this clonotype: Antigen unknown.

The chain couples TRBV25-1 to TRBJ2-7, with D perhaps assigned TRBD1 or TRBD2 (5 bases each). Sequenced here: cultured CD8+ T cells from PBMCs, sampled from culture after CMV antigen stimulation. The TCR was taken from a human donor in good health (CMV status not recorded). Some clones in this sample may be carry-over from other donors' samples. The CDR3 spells CASSEGGDSYEQYF. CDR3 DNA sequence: TGTGCCAGCAGTGAAGGGGGAGATTCCTACGAGCAGTACTTC.